The rows below give T cell receptor beta chains drawn from one sample of a study of cytomegalovirus exposure and HLA in healthy donors. Assay used: immunoSEQ multiplex PCR; TCRdb lists only in-frame clones, some missing. The data contain tens of thousands of clones, about 80% of them singletons. Sequences were obtained from PBMCs. The receptor source for this set is a man between 45 and 60 years old in good health and CMV-seropositive. The CDR3 runs from the conserved cysteine through the conserved F or W. Fields, in order: V gene, clone size, J gene, D gene, CDR3 DNA, CDR3 protein. The D gene is left open where the match is weak. Size values are once, few and many counts, or a class for expanded clones, and some rows have none.

v_gene: TRBV4-1; abundance: NA; j_gene: TRBJ2-7; d_gene: NA; CDR3nt: TGCGCCAGCAGCCAAGTTATCCCAGACGAGCAGTACTTC; CDR3aa: CASSQVIPDEQYF
v_gene: TRBV7-6; abundance: few; j_gene: TRBJ2-5; d_gene: TRBD2; CDR3nt: TGTGCCAGCAGCTTATACGAGCGGGAGGGAGAGACCCAGTACTTC; CDR3aa: CASSLYEREGETQYF
v_gene: TRBV9; abundance: NA; j_gene: TRBJ2-7; d_gene: NA; CDR3nt: TGCGCCAGCAGCTCCCAGGGCTCCAGCTCCTACGAGCAGTACTTC; CDR3aa: CASSSQGSSSYEQYF
v_gene: TRBV27; abundance: once; j_gene: TRBJ2-7; d_gene: NA; CDR3nt: TGTGCCAGCAGTCCACCGGGACTGAGGAGCTCCTACGAGCAGTACTTC; CDR3aa: CASSPPGLRSSYEQYF
v_gene: TRBV5-1; abundance: NA; j_gene: TRBJ2-3; d_gene: NA; CDR3nt: TGCGCCAGCAGCTTGGCTAGCGCGACAGATACGCAGTATTTT; CDR3aa: CASSLASATDTQYF
v_gene: TRBV19; abundance: NA; j_gene: TRBJ2-2; d_gene: TRBD2; CDR3nt: TGTGCCAGTAGTCCCCTTCTAATGGCGGGGGGACTCTCGACCGGGGAGCTGTTTTTT; CDR3aa: CASSPLLMAGGLSTGELFF
v_gene: TRBV4-1; abundance: NA; j_gene: TRBJ2-5; d_gene: NA; CDR3nt: TGCGCCAGCAGCCAAGATCGAGGGTCGGAGACCCAGTACTTC; CDR3aa: CASSQDRGSETQYF
v_gene: TRBV7-9; abundance: NA; j_gene: TRBJ2-2; d_gene: TRBD1; CDR3nt: TGTGCCAGCAGCTTACGGACAGGGCCGAACACCGGGGAGCTGTTTTTT; CDR3aa: CASSLRTGPNTGELFF
v_gene: TRBV4-3; abundance: NA; j_gene: TRBJ2-7; d_gene: NA; CDR3nt: TGCGCCAGCAGCCAAGTCGTAGAGAGCAACGAGCAGTACTTC; CDR3aa: CASSQVVESNEQYF
v_gene: TRBV4-2; abundance: NA; j_gene: TRBJ2-4; d_gene: NA; CDR3nt: TGTGCCAGCAGCCGGCAAGACGGGATTAGCAAGTCCAAAAACATTCAGTACTTC; CDR3aa: CASSRQDGISKSKNIQYF
v_gene: TRBV4-3; abundance: NA; j_gene: TRBJ1-5; d_gene: NA; CDR3nt: TGCGCCAGCAGCCGCGGGGGGGATCGCAATCAGCCCCAGCATTTT; CDR3aa: CASSRGGDRNQPQHF
v_gene: TRBV5-5; abundance: NA; j_gene: TRBJ2-3; d_gene: NA; CDR3nt: TGTGCCAGCAGCTCTCGGGGAGTAACAGATACGCAGTATTTT; CDR3aa: CASSSRGVTDTQYF
v_gene: TRBV28; abundance: NA; j_gene: TRBJ1-4; d_gene: NA; CDR3nt: TGTGCCAGCAGTTCCCCCGGGATCTCTAATGAAAAACTGTTTTTT; CDR3aa: CASSSPGISNEKLFF
v_gene: TRBV18; abundance: NA; j_gene: TRBJ2-2; d_gene: TRBD1; CDR3nt: TGTGCCAGCCTCCAGGGGGTAAACACCGGGGAGCTGTTTTTT; CDR3aa: CASLQGVNTGELFF
v_gene: TRBV5-8; abundance: NA; j_gene: TRBJ2-3; d_gene: TRBD2; CDR3nt: TGTGCCAGCAGCCGAAGCCCGGGGACTAGCGGGGCAGGGGGAGCAGATACGCAGTATTTT; CDR3aa: CASSRSPGTSGAGGADTQYF
v_gene: TRBV25-1; abundance: NA; j_gene: TRBJ1-1; d_gene: NA; CDR3nt: TGTGCCAGCAGTGAAGCCCTTGGGGGACACGACAACACTGAAGCTTTCTTT; CDR3aa: CASSEALGGHDNTEAFF
v_gene: TRBV30; abundance: NA; j_gene: TRBJ2-1; d_gene: NA; CDR3nt: TGTGCCTGGGGACAGCAAAATGAGCAGTTCTTC; CDR3aa: CAWGQQNEQFF
v_gene: TRBV29-1; abundance: NA; j_gene: TRBJ2-1; d_gene: NA; CDR3nt: TGCAGCGTCGATTCCAACAGTTACTCCTACAATGAGCAGTTCTTC; CDR3aa: CSVDSNSYSYNEQFF
v_gene: TRBV21-1; abundance: NA; j_gene: TRBJ2-5; d_gene: NA; CDR3nt: TGTGCCAGCTTAGGGGGGACTAGCGGAAAAGAGACCCAGTACTTC; CDR3aa: CASLGGTSGKETQYF
v_gene: TRBV19; abundance: NA; j_gene: TRBJ2-7; d_gene: NA; CDR3nt: TGTGCCAGTAGTATAGGGGGGACATCTCCCTACGAGCAGTACTTC; CDR3aa: CASSIGGTSPYEQYF
v_gene: TRBV6-6; abundance: NA; j_gene: TRBJ1-5; d_gene: NA; CDR3nt: TGTGCCAGCAGTTACAGCACCCAGCCCCAGCATTTT; CDR3aa: CASSYSTQPQHF
v_gene: TRBV10-3; abundance: NA; j_gene: TRBJ2-1; d_gene: TRBD2; CDR3nt: TGTGCCATCAGCCCGGGACTAGCGGTGTACAATGAGCAGTTCTTC; CDR3aa: CAISPGLAVYNEQFF
v_gene: TRBV19; abundance: NA; j_gene: TRBJ2-7; d_gene: TRBD2; CDR3nt: TGTGCCAGTAGTACGACCTACTTAGCGGGAGGGCTTTCGTACGAGCAGTACTTC; CDR3aa: CASSTTYLAGGLSYEQYF
v_gene: TRBV7-2; abundance: few; j_gene: TRBJ1-2; d_gene: NA; CDR3nt: TGTGCCAGCAGCTTAGTGGGGGGGACGGGGTATGGCTACACCTTC; CDR3aa: CASSLVGGTGYGYTF
v_gene: TRBV28; abundance: NA; j_gene: TRBJ2-7; d_gene: NA; CDR3nt: TGTGCCACCCGCAAATCGGAGGGGTCCTACGAGCAGTACTTC; CDR3aa: CATRKSEGSYEQYF
v_gene: TRBV7-3; abundance: NA; j_gene: TRBJ2-2; d_gene: TRBD1; CDR3nt: TGTGCCAGCAGCTTAATAGGGGGCGTCGGGGAGCCGTTTTTT; CDR3aa: CASSLIGGVGEPFF
v_gene: TRBV4-3; abundance: NA; j_gene: TRBJ1-3; d_gene: NA; CDR3nt: TGCGCCAGCAGCCAAGATTTCGTCCCGGAGAACTTCCTAAACACCATATATTTT; CDR3aa: CASSQDFVPENFLNTIYF
v_gene: TRBV7-8; abundance: NA; j_gene: TRBJ1-3; d_gene: NA; CDR3nt: TGTGCCAGCAGCTTAGTAGGGGGAGGGAAAGGAAACACCATATATTTT; CDR3aa: CASSLVGGGKGNTIYF
v_gene: TRBV11-3; abundance: few; j_gene: TRBJ2-5; d_gene: NA; CDR3nt: TGTGCCAGCAGCCCCCCTCCAGAGACCCAGTACTTC; CDR3aa: CASSPPPETQYF
v_gene: TRBV2; abundance: NA; j_gene: TRBJ2-7; d_gene: NA; CDR3nt: TGTGCCAGCAGTGACACTATCGCAGCGCAAGCCTACGAGCAGTACTTC; CDR3aa: CASSDTIAAQAYEQYF
v_gene: TRBV4-1; abundance: NA; j_gene: TRBJ2-2; d_gene: NA; CDR3nt: TGCGCCAGCAGCCAAGATCCCAGGGGCACCGGGGAGCTGTTTTTT; CDR3aa: CASSQDPRGTGELFF
v_gene: TRBV7-9; abundance: NA; j_gene: TRBJ2-5; d_gene: TRBD2; CDR3nt: TGTGCCAGCAGCACTAGCGACCTTCGAGAGACCCAGTACTTC; CDR3aa: CASSTSDLRETQYF
v_gene: TRBV7-2; abundance: NA; j_gene: TRBJ2-3; d_gene: TRBD2; CDR3nt: TGTGCCAGCAGCCCGAGCGGGACGAGCACAGATACGCAGTATTTT; CDR3aa: CASSPSGTSTDTQYF
v_gene: TRBV19; abundance: NA; j_gene: TRBJ2-7; d_gene: TRBD1; CDR3nt: TGTGCCAGTAGTACCAGGGACAGGGGCAGGGGACTGAATTACGAGCAGTACTTC; CDR3aa: CASSTRDRGRGLNYEQYF
v_gene: TRBV9; abundance: NA; j_gene: TRBJ2-3; d_gene: NA; CDR3nt: TGTGCCAGCAGCGTAGATTCGAGGGGGAATACGCAGTATTTT; CDR3aa: CASSVDSRGNTQYF
v_gene: TRBV5-6; abundance: NA; j_gene: TRBJ2-7; d_gene: NA; CDR3nt: TGTGCCAGCAGCGGGGGCACGGGGTCGGGCTCCTACGAGCAGTACTTC; CDR3aa: CASSGGTGSGSYEQYF
v_gene: TRBV30; abundance: NA; j_gene: TRBJ2-3; d_gene: TRBD2; CDR3nt: TGTGCCTGGAGTGGCGGGGGAACAGATACGCAGTATTTT; CDR3aa: CAWSGGGTDTQYF
v_gene: TRBV4-2; abundance: NA; j_gene: TRBJ1-2; d_gene: NA; CDR3nt: TGTGCCAGCAGCCAATTGGACGGGACTAACTATGGCTACACCTTC; CDR3aa: CASSQLDGTNYGYTF
v_gene: TRBV7-3; abundance: NA; j_gene: TRBJ1-2; d_gene: NA; CDR3nt: TGTGCCAGCAGCTTGAACAGTGCCTATGGCTACACCTTC; CDR3aa: CASSLNSAYGYTF
v_gene: TRBV7-6; abundance: NA; j_gene: TRBJ2-1; d_gene: TRBD2; CDR3nt: TGTGCCAGCAGCAATTACCCGGGGGGTGGTAACTACAATGAGCAGTTCTTC; CDR3aa: CASSNYPGGGNYNEQFF
v_gene: TRBV5-1; abundance: NA; j_gene: TRBJ1-1; d_gene: NA; CDR3nt: TGCGCCAGCAGCTCTCTAATGAACACTGAAGCTTTCTTT; CDR3aa: CASSSLMNTEAFF
v_gene: TRBV11-2; abundance: NA; j_gene: TRBJ1-6; d_gene: NA; CDR3nt: TGTGCCAGCAGCTTAGGACAGAAAGGTTCCCCCCTCCACTTT; CDR3aa: CASSLGQKGSPLHF